These 16 T cell receptor beta chains came from one sample sequenced in a study of blood T cell repertoires in COVID-19. Libraries were prepared by immunoSEQ multiplex PCR; TCRdb keeps only in-frame clonotypes and omits some of them. The sample carries around 290,000 clones, roughly 89% recorded once. Material: PBMCs or T cells enriched from blood (not recorded which). Source of these receptors: a woman between 40 and 55 years old who had recovered from COVID-19.

The V call is TRBV9, the J call TRBJ1-3, with D perhaps TRBD1 (6 bases). Germline CDR1 and CDR2: SGDLS and YYNGEE. CDR3 length equals 15 residues. V was clipped by 0 bases and J by 6 bases, with 13 bases between them. The CDR3 region has the DNA TGTGCCAGCAGCGTAGGCTCCAGGGGTGCAAACACCATATATTTT. Translation: CASSVGSRGANTIYF.

This clone was counted only a few times. This chain joins TRBV4-3 and TRBJ1-2; D gene ambiguous. Looked up from germline, CDR1 is LGHNA and CDR2 is YSLEER. The CDR3 runs 15 residues. The germline V and J ends were trimmed by 0 bases and 4 bases, with 12 bases remaining between them. CDR3 in amino acids: CASSQEGDPLYGYTF. CDR3 sequence (DNA): TGCGCCAGCAGCCAAGAGGGCGACCCCCTCTATGGCTACACCTTC.

This sequence joins TRBV23-1 and TRBJ1-5; D may be TRBD1 (5 bases). TRBV23-1 is reported as an ORF; its role is uncertain. Trimming pared 3 bases from V and 6 bases from J, leaving 15 bases between. The CDR3 covers 15 residues. For the CDR3, the DNA is TGCGCCAGCAGTCATCCCAGGGTAATCCGTCAGCCCCAGCATTTT. Residues: CASSHPRVIRQPQHF.

This chain connects TRBV7-8 to TRBJ1-1, with TRBD1 as a possible D gene (5 bases). Trimming removed 6 bases from V and 5 bases from J, with 16 bases in between. The CDR3 extends over 14 amino acids. CDR1 and CDR2 from the germline V gene are SGHVS and FQNEAQ. In DNA, the CDR3 is TGTGCCAGCAGTCCGGGGGGGAGCTGGACTGAAGCTTTCTTT. Encoded protein: CASSPGGSWTEAFF.

The chain recombines TRBV2 with TRBJ2-7; 10 bases match TRBD2. J was trimmed by 6 bases and V by 6 bases; bases with no gene match: 8. CDR3 length: 14 amino acids. Germline-derived CDR1 and CDR2 are SNHLY and FYNNEI. The CDR3 sequence: CASSATSGRTEQYF. DNA of the CDR3: TGTGCCAGCAGCGCGACTAGCGGGCGAACCGAGCAGTACTTC.

V gene TRBV9 combines with J gene TRBJ1-2, with 9 bases fitting TRBD1. CDR1 and CDR2 (germline): SGDLS, YYNGEE. This CDR3 is built from 15 residues. V lost 3 bases, J lost 2 bases, and 5 bases stayed unmatched. The CDR3, as DNA: TGTGCCAGCAGCGACATGACAGGGGGGAACTATGGCTACACCTTC. This codes for CASSDMTGGNYGYTF.

J is TRBJ2-7 and V is TRBV3-1 (or the pseudogene TRBV3-2); 7 nucleotides line up with TRBD1. With 1 base clipped from V and 10 bases from J, the junction kept 1 base outside the gene matches. This CDR3 is 11 amino acids long. CDR1 LGHDT and CDR2 YNNKEL come from the germline V gene (reference sequence). CDR3 loop: CASSQGDSQYF. The CDR3 DNA sequence: TGTGCCAGCAGCCAAGGGGACAGTCAGTACTTC.

The V and J genes are TRBV9 and TRBJ2-1; a weak D match, TRBD1 (6 bases). The CDR3 is made up of 15 amino acids. V was shortened by 0 bases and J by 6 bases, with 13 bases between the two germline ends. Looked up from germline, CDR1 is SGDLS and CDR2 is YYNGEE. The CDR3: CASSVAGALINEQFF. CDR3 DNA: TGTGCCAGCAGCGTAGCAGGGGCCCTCATCAATGAGCAGTTCTTC.

V and J are TRBV11-2 and TRBJ2-1, with D possibly being TRBD1 (5 bases). Trimming shortened V by 4 bases and J by 3 bases, and 13 bases separated the two germline ends. The germline V gene has CDR1 SGHAT and CDR2 FQNNGV. The CDR3 has 15 residues. The CDR3 sequence: CASSSRQGIYNEQFF. CDR3 DNA: TGTGCCAGCAGCTCCCGCCAGGGTATCTACAATGAGCAGTTCTTC.

V gene TRBV4-2 combines with J gene TRBJ2-7, with D unresolved. Germline CDR1 and CDR2: LGHNA and YNFKEQ. The CDR3 is 14 amino acids. Trimming shortened V by 1 base and J by 6 bases, and 13 bases separated the two germline ends. As DNA, the CDR3 is TGTGCCAGCAGCCAAGGGCGGAGTTCTCTCGAGCAGTACTTC. Its protein product is CASSQGRSSLEQYF.

V gene TRBV4-3 combines with J gene TRBJ2-1, with 7 bases lining up with TRBD2. After removal of 0 bases from V and 7 bases from J, the junction contained 0 bases not matched to a gene. CDR1 and CDR2 (germline): LGHNA, YSLEER. The length of the CDR3 is 13 residues. This chain's CDR3 is CASSQEGGNEQFF. In DNA, the CDR3 is TGCGCCAGCAGCCAAGAGGGGGGGAATGAGCAGTTCTTC.

This chain links TRBV27 with TRBJ1-6; a weak D match, TRBD1 (6 bases). Germline V lookup: CDR1 MNHEY, CDR2 SMNVEV (reference sequence). This CDR3 region has 14 residues. Trimming took off 8 bases at V and 7 bases at J, with 15 bases between the two ends. The CDR3 loop reads CASRLDRMNSPLHF. DNA for the CDR3: TGTGCCAGCCGTCTCGACAGGATGAATTCACCCCTCCACTTT.

Written as DNA, the CDR3 is TGTGCCAGCTTAGCCGCGGGACAGGCAATCACTGAAGCTTTCTTT. Translating it yields CASLAAGQAITEAFF. The chain recombines TRBV25-1 with TRBJ1-1, with 8 bases fitting TRBD1. Germline values: CDR1 MGHDK, CDR2 SYGVNS. The CDR3 spans 15 residues. Losses at the gene ends were 8 bases for V and 4 bases for J; bases not matched to a gene: 12.

The chain is built from TRBV30 and TRBJ1-1; 10 nucleotides agree with TRBD1. The CDR3 has 13 amino acids. The V and J ends lost 4 bases and 5 bases, in that order; junction bases with no gene match: 4. Germline CDR1 reads GTSNPN; CDR2 reads SVGIG (reference sequence). The CDR3 DNA sequence: TGTGCCTGGACACGGGACAGGGGTACTGAAGCTTTCTTT. It is translated as CAWTRDRGTEAFF. Based on the CDR3 plus reference TRBV30 and TRBJ1-1, the full variable domain is SQTIHQWPATLVQPVGSPLSLECTVEGTSNPNLYWYRQAAGRGLQLLFYSVGIGQISSEVPQNLSASRPQDRQFILSSKKLLLSDSGFYLCAWTRDRGTEAFFGQGTRLTVV.

This chain uses TRBV4-2 with TRBJ2-1, with 15 positions matching TRBD2. Unmatched junction bases numbered 11, after V lost 0 bases and J lost 2 bases. The CDR3 length is 21 residues. Germline CDR1 is LGHNA and CDR2 is YNFKEQ. DNA of the CDR3: TGTGCCAGCAGCCAAGATAGTATAGGACTAGCGGGAGGGAGAACCTACAATGAGCAGTTCTTC. Translating gives CASSQDSIGLAGGRTYNEQFF.

The chain is built from TRBV4-1 and TRBJ2-3; D gene uncertain. CDR3 length equals 17 residues. Trimming removed 0 bases from V and 0 bases from J, with 13 bases in between. Germline lookup yields CDR1 MGHRA and CDR2 YSYEKL. CDR3 loop: CASSQDPEPTSTDTQYF. The CDR3 DNA reads TGCGCCAGCAGCCAAGATCCGGAGCCGACTAGCACAGATACGCAGTATTTT.